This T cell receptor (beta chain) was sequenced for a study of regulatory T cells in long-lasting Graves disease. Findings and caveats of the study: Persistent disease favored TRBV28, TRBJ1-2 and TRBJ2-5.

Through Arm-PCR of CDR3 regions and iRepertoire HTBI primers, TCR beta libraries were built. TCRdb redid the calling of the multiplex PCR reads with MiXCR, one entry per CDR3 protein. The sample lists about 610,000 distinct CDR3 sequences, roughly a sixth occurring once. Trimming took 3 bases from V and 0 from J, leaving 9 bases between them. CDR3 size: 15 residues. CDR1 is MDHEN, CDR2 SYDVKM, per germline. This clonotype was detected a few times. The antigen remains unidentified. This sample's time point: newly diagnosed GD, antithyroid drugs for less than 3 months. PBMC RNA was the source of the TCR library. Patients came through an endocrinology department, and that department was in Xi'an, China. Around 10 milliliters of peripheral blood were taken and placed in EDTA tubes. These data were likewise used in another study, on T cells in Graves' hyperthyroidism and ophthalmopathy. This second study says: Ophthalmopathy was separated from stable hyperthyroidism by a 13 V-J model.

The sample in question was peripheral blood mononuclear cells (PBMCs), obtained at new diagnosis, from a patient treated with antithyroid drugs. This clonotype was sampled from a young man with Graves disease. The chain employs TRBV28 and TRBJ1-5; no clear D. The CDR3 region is CASSFITNSNQPQHF. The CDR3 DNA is TGTGCCAGCAGTTTTATTACGAATAGCAATCAGCCCCAGCATTTT.